The rows below give T cell receptor beta chains drawn from one sample of a study of control samples from healthy donors and cancer patients. Clones were read by immunoSEQ multiplex PCR, and TCRdb kept only the in-frame ones, dropping some. The table lists about 92,000 clones, 82% of them singletons. The sequencing sample was made of blood. The receptors originated from a woman aged 55 to 70 in good health. CDR3s include the opening cysteine and the closing phenylalanine or tryptophan. Fields, in order: CDR3 DNA, CDR3 protein, D gene, J gene, clone size, V gene. D genes are given only for firm matches. Clone size appears in some rows only: once, few, many, or a class for an expanded clone.

TGTGCCAGCAGCCTCAGGGAGATTCACACCGGGGAGCTGTTTTTT | CASSLREIHTGELFF | NA | TRBJ2-2 | NA | TRBV7-9
TGTGCCAGCAGCCGCCCACCTGGAAACACCATATATTTT | CASSRPPGNTIYF | NA | TRBJ1-3 | NA | TRBV11-2
TGTGCCAGCGGGGTGGTTAAAGTCTACGAGCAGTACTTC | CASGVVKVYEQYF | NA | TRBJ2-7 | few | TRBV2
TGTGCCAGCAGCCCCTGGACAGGAGCCACAGATACGCAGTATTTT | CASSPWTGATDTQYF | TRBD1 | TRBJ2-3 | once | TRBV7-2
TGTGCCAGCAGCCAGGCTACAGGGGCCTACGAGCAGTACTTC | CASSQATGAYEQYF | TRBD1 | TRBJ2-7 | NA | TRBV3-1/TRBV3-2
TGTGCCAGTAGCAGGGCCAACGTCCTGACTTTC | CASSRANVLTF | NA | TRBJ2-6 | few | TRBV19
TGTGCCAGCAGTTTTGGGGGAGGAAGCTATGGCTACACCTTC | CASSFGGGSYGYTF | NA | TRBJ1-2 | few | TRBV28
TGTGCCAGCAGTTTACAGGGCGCCTACGAGCAGTACTTC | CASSLQGAYEQYF | NA | TRBJ2-7 | NA | TRBV28
TGTGCCAGCAGTTTTACCGGGACAGGCGCCGGAGATACGCAGTATTTT | CASSFTGTGAGDTQYF | TRBD1 | TRBJ2-3 | NA | TRBV4-2
TGTGCCAGCAGCCTCCAACTAGCGGGAGGACCCTCCTACAATGAGCAGTTCTTC | CASSLQLAGGPSYNEQFF | TRBD2 | TRBJ2-1 | NA | TRBV11-3
TGTGCCAGCAGTCGACAGGGTAACACTGAAGCTTTCTTT | CASSRQGNTEAFF | TRBD1 | TRBJ1-1 | NA | TRBV2
TGCGCCAGCAGCTTGGGGACAGAGGAGAACACTGAAGCTTTCTTT | CASSLGTEENTEAFF | NA | TRBJ1-1 | NA | TRBV5-1
TGTGCCAGCAGCCAAACACAGGGAAAAGCTGAAGCTTTCTTT | CASSQTQGKAEAFF | NA | TRBJ1-1 | NA | TRBV3-1/TRBV3-2
TGTGCCACCAGCAGGGTTAAAACTAGCACAGATACGCAGTATTTT | CATSRVKTSTDTQYF | NA | TRBJ2-3 | NA | TRBV15